Listed below are T cell receptor beta chains from one sample, sequenced in a study of ipilimumab plus nivolumab after autologous stem cell transplantation. The repertoire was sequenced with immunoSEQ multiplex PCR; TCRdb's copy has only in-frame clones and lacks some. The sample contains about 13,000 clones, about 80% of which appear only once. Source: PBMCs, taken in a trial of ipilimumab plus nivolumab as post-transplant consolidation. These TCRs come from a male donor with diffuse large B-cell lymphoma. Each CDR3 is given with its conserved first and last residue. The D gene is left open where the match is weak. A row's size may be missing; if present it is once, few, many or a size class.

j_gene: TRBJ1-3
v_gene: TRBV4-1
abundance: NA
d_gene: NA
CDR3aa: CASSQDRALTF
CDR3nt: TGCGCCAGCAGCCAAGATCGGGCACTTACGTTT

j_gene: TRBJ2-7
v_gene: TRBV9
abundance: NA
d_gene: NA
CDR3aa: CASSVGTEPYEQYF
CDR3nt: TGTGCCAGCAGCGTAGGGACAGAACCCTACGAGCAGTACTTC

j_gene: TRBJ2-1
v_gene: TRBV2
abundance: NA
d_gene: TRBD2
CDR3aa: CASSSSGGAYEQFF
CDR3nt: TGTGCCAGCAGCAGTAGCGGGGGGGCCTATGAGCAGTTCTTC

j_gene: TRBJ2-5
v_gene: TRBV6-1
abundance: NA
d_gene: NA
CDR3aa: CASSPREETQYF
CDR3nt: TGTGCCAGCAGCCCCAGAGAGGAGACCCAGTACTTC

j_gene: TRBJ2-3
v_gene: TRBV5-6
abundance: once
d_gene: TRBD1
CDR3aa: CASSLGDRGQDTQYF
CDR3nt: TGTGCCAGCAGCTTGGGAGACAGGGGGCAAGATACGCAGTATTTT

j_gene: TRBJ2-7
v_gene: TRBV5-6
abundance: few
d_gene: NA
CDR3aa: CASCLGTGEQYF
CDR3nt: TGTGCCAGCTGTTTAGGGACCGGCGAGCAGTACTTC

j_gene: TRBJ2-3
v_gene: TRBV5-6
abundance: NA
d_gene: NA
CDR3aa: CASSFRRGFTDTQYF
CDR3nt: TGTGCCAGCAGCTTTAGGAGGGGCTTCACAGATACGCAGTATTTT

j_gene: TRBJ2-2
v_gene: TRBV4-1
abundance: NA
d_gene: TRBD1
CDR3aa: CASSQERDSLHTGELFF
CDR3nt: TGCGCCAGCAGCCAAGAACGGGACAGCCTGCACACCGGGGAGCTGTTTTTT

j_gene: TRBJ2-1
v_gene: TRBV6-4
abundance: NA
d_gene: NA
CDR3aa: CASSAEIWAEQFF
CDR3nt: TGTGCCAGCAGTGCTGAAATATGGGCTGAGCAGTTCTTC

j_gene: TRBJ1-2
v_gene: TRBV6-5
abundance: few
d_gene: TRBD1
CDR3aa: CASSVDRGPFRGYTF
CDR3nt: TGTGCCAGCAGTGTGGACAGGGGGCCTTTTCGTGGCTACACCTTC

j_gene: TRBJ2-2
v_gene: TRBV5-8
abundance: NA
d_gene: NA
CDR3aa: CASSWWSADTGELFF
CDR3nt: TGTGCCAGCAGCTGGTGGAGTGCCGACACCGGGGAGCTGTTTTTT

j_gene: TRBJ2-2
v_gene: TRBV11-1
abundance: few
d_gene: TRBD1
CDR3aa: CASSLGQGANTGELFF
CDR3nt: TGTGCCAGCAGCCTCGGACAGGGGGCGAACACCGGGGAGCTGTTTTTT

j_gene: TRBJ2-3
v_gene: TRBV7-8
abundance: NA
d_gene: TRBD1
CDR3aa: CASSPTGYDTQYF
CDR3nt: TGTGCCAGCAGCCCGACAGGGTATGATACGCAGTATTTT

j_gene: TRBJ2-7
v_gene: TRBV6-5
abundance: NA
d_gene: NA
CDR3aa: CASSVGYEQYF
CDR3nt: TGTGCCAGCAGTGTGGGGTACGAGCAGTACTTC

j_gene: TRBJ1-3
v_gene: TRBV7-9
abundance: NA
d_gene: NA
CDR3aa: CASSWGSTDYSGNTIYF
CDR3nt: TGTGCCAGCAGCTGGGGCTCGACGGACTACTCTGGAAACACCATATATTTT

j_gene: TRBJ2-3
v_gene: TRBV7-8
abundance: NA
d_gene: NA
CDR3aa: CASSLEDSSTDTQYF
CDR3nt: TGTGCCAGCAGCTTAGAAGACTCGAGTACAGATACGCAGTATTTT

j_gene: TRBJ1-2
v_gene: TRBV5-1
abundance: NA
d_gene: NA
CDR3aa: CASSPNPQGANYGYTF
CDR3nt: TGCGCCAGCAGCCCTAACCCACAGGGTGCTAACTATGGCTACACCTTC